The 2 T cell receptor beta chains below were found in one sample sequenced in a study of CD8 T cells in ankylosing spondylitis. TCRdb itself ran the 5' RACE reads through MiXCR, one entry per CDR3 protein. Of 110,000 to 150,000 distinct CDR3 sequences listed, roughly 7.7% are singletons. The sequencing input was synovial fluid, either unsorted or a sorted T cell fraction (not recorded which). These receptors were obtained from a male donor with ankylosing spondylitis.

At least ten counts were recorded for this clonotype. V gene TRBV4-2 combines with J gene TRBJ2-7, with 9 bases matching TRBD2. The CDR3 contains 16 residues. V lost 0 bases, J lost 0 bases, and 3 bases stayed unmatched. In germline, CDR1 is LGHNA, CDR2 YNFKEQ. Here the CDR3 reads CASSQDETSGSYEQYF. The CDR3 DNA sequence: TGTGCCAGCAGCCAAGATGAGACTAGCGGCTCCTACGAGCAGTACTTC.

This clonotype was observed at least ten times. This chain uses TRBV18 with TRBJ1-2; 7 bases are a match to TRBD1. CDR3 length: 15 amino acids. Germline values: CDR1 KGHSH, CDR2 LQKENI. V shed 2 bases, J shed 7 bases, and the junction held 10 bases outside the gene matches. CDR3 coding DNA: TGTGCCAGCTCACCAATACCCAGGGGGGAAGGTGGCTACACCTTC. This codes for CASSPIPRGEGGYTF.